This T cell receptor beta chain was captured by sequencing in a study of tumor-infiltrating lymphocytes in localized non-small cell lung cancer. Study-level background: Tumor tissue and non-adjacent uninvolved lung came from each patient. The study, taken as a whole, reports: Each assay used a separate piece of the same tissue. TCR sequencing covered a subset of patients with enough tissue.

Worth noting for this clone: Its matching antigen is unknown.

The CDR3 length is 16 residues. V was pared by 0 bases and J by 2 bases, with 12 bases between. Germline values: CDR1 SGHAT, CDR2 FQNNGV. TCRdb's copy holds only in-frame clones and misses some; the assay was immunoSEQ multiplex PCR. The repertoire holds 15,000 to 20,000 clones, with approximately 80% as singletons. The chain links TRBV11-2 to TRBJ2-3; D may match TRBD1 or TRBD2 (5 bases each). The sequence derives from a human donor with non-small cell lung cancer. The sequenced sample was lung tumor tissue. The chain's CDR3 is CASSLESGRITDTQYF. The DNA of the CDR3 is TGTGCCAGCAGCTTAGAATCGGGACGGATCACAGATACGCAGTATTTT. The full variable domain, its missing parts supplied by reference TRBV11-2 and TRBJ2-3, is EAGVAQSPRYKIIEKRQSVAFWCNPISGHATLYWYQQILGQGPKLLIQFQNNGVVDDSQLPKDRFSAERLKGVDSTLKIQPAKLEDSAVYLCASSLESGRITDTQYFGPGTRLTVL.